Shown below are 13 T cell receptor beta chains from a single sample sequenced in a study of T cell repertoires in cytomegalovirus infection. These TCRs are of unknown antigen specificity. TCRdb reprocessed the reads via MiXCR and lists one record per CDR3 protein. The sample has under 130,000 distinct CDR3 sequences; under 50% are singletons. The sequences come from CD8+ T cells from cultured PBMCs, collected from culture after CMV antigen stimulation. All receptors derive from a human donor in good health (CMV status not recorded). Some clones in this sample may be carry-over from other donors' samples.

This clonotype was observed a single time. The rearrangement joins TRBV7-4 to TRBJ1-2, with a tentative D call TRBD1 (6 bases). Germline V gene sequence: CDR1 SGHVT, CDR2 SQSDAQ. V was shortened by 4 bases and J by 3 bases, with 9 bases between the two germline ends. This CDR3 region has 13 residues. The CDR3 reads CASSSDSHYGYTF. CDR3 sequence (DNA): TGTGCCAGCAGCTCGGACAGCCACTATGGCTACACCTTC.

This rearrangement joins TRBV4-1 to TRBJ2-7; the D is unclear. Trimming shortened V by 4 bases and J by 3 bases, and 10 bases separated the two germline ends. Germline V lookup: CDR1 MGHRA, CDR2 YSYEKL. The CDR3 spans 13 residues. Written as DNA, the CDR3 is TGCGCCAGCAGCCTCACCCCACTCTACGAGCAGTACTTC. It is translated as CASSLTPLYEQYF.

The chain is built from TRBV7-9 and TRBJ2-5; the D gene is possibly TRBD1 (6 bases). V dropped 4 bases and J dropped 3 bases, with 9 bases sitting between them. The CDR3 has 13 residues. CDR1 and CDR2 (germline): SEHNR, FQNEAQ (reference sequence). CDR3 protein: CASSSEGEETQYF. In DNA, the CDR3 is TGTGCCAGCAGCTCCGAGGGGGAAGAGACCCAGTACTTC.

This rearrangement joins TRBV4-1 to TRBJ2-1; D gene uncertain. Trimming cost V 0 bases and J 8 bases, with 11 bases left between them. CDR1 is MGHRA and CDR2 is YSYEKL in the germline V gene. The CDR3 is made up of 14 amino acids. CDR3 loop: CASSQDRSTDEQFF. The DNA for the CDR3 is TGCGCCAGCAGCCAAGATAGGAGCACTGATGAGCAGTTCTTC.

This clonotype showed up just a few times. The rearrangement joins TRBV12-3 or TRBV12-4 to TRBJ2-1; 7 positions agree with TRBD2. The V and J ends lost 5 bases and 7 bases, in that order; junction bases with no gene match: 11. The CDR3 runs to 15 residues. DNA of the CDR3: TGTGCCAGCAGTCCGCTCGGGCGGGGGAGTAATGAGCAGTTCTTC. It translates to CASSPLGRGSNEQFF.

V gene TRBV5-5 combines with J gene TRBJ1-3; no definite D call. V lost 4 bases and J 0 bases, leaving 11 bases between the germline ends. CDR3 length: 15 residues. In germline, CDR1 is SGHKS, CDR2 YYEKEE (reference sequence). CDR3 coding DNA: TGTGCCAGCAGCCCCGGCATCAGCTCTGGAAACACCATATATTTT. It encodes CASSPGISSGNTIYF.

This clonotype was counted a few times. The chain joins TRBV7-8 to TRBJ2-1; possible D gene TRBD2, 6 bases. Germline assignment: CDR1 SGHVS and CDR2 FQNEAQ. Trimming took off 5 bases at V and 3 bases at J, with 17 bases between the two ends. The CDR3 length is 16 residues. DNA of the CDR3: TGTGCCAGCAGCGATATCATGGGCGGGATCTACAATGAGCAGTTCTTC. This sequence encodes CASSDIMGGIYNEQFF. Full variable domain (remainder filled in from reference TRBV7-8 and TRBJ2-1): GAGVSQSPRYKVAKRGQDVALRCDPISGHVSLFWYQQALGQGPEFLTYFQNEAQLDKSGLPSDRFFAERPEGSVSTLKIQRTQQEDSAVYLCASSDIMGGIYNEQFFGPGTRLTVL.

The rearrangement joins TRBV13 to TRBJ2-1; D uncertain. This CDR3 has 15 residues. V lost 4 bases to trimming and J lost 3 bases, with 13 bases between them. Germline CDR1 reads PRHDT; CDR2 reads FYEKMQ (reference sequence). The CDR3 loop reads CASSSETSGYNEQFF. The CDR3 DNA is TGTGCCAGCAGCTCCGAAACTTCCGGCTACAATGAGCAGTTCTTC.

V usage is TRBV19 and J usage is TRBJ2-1; D is unresolved. The CDR3 is 16 amino acids. V was shortened by 6 bases and J by 4 bases, with 19 bases between the two germline ends. In germline, CDR1 is LNHDA, CDR2 SQIVND (reference sequence). The CDR3 is CASRSWHGDAYNEQFF. In DNA form, the CDR3 reads TGTGCCAGTAGGAGTTGGCATGGTGATGCGTACAATGAGCAGTTCTTC. The full variable domain, rest sourced from reference TRBV19 and TRBJ2-1, is DGGITQSPKYLFRKEGQNVTLSCEQNLNHDAMYWYRQDPGQGLRLIYYSQIVNDFQKGDIAEGYSVSREKKESFPLTVTSAQKNPTAFYLCASRSWHGDAYNEQFFGPGTRLTVL.

The chain uses TRBV20-1 and TRBJ2-7, with TRBD2 matching over 13 bases. This CDR3 has 15 amino acids. Germline V gene sequence: CDR1 DFQATT, CDR2 SNEGSKA (reference sequence). Unmatched junction bases numbered 6, after V lost 5 bases and J lost 2 bases. This CDR3 reads CSAYRLAGGTYEQYF. Here the CDR3 DNA reads TGCAGTGCTTACAGACTAGCGGGGGGTACCTACGAGCAGTACTTC.

The chain employs TRBV6-5 and TRBJ2-1, with D maybe TRBD2 (6 bases). The CDR3 length is 15 residues. Germline-derived CDR1 and CDR2 are MNHEY and SVGAGI. Trimming pared 2 bases from V and 5 bases from J, leaving 13 bases between. For the CDR3, the DNA is TGTGCCAGCAGTTACGTGGCCGCGGGGCACAATGAGCAGTTCTTC. The encoded protein is CASSYVAAGHNEQFF.

The chain combines TRBV20-1 with TRBJ2-1; tentatively, D is TRBD2 (6 bases). Germline V CDR1 and CDR2: DFQATT, SNEGSKA (reference sequence). The CDR3 loop spans 16 amino acids. V lost 4 bases and J lost 4, with 20 bases in between. The CDR3 sequence: CSATGVLSGHYNEQFF. As DNA, the CDR3 is TGCAGTGCTACGGGCGTCTTGAGCGGGCATTACAATGAGCAGTTCTTC.

The rearrangement joins TRBV5-6 to TRBJ1-1, with TRBD1 identical over 7 bases. Germline V CDR1 and CDR2: SGHDT, YYEEEE. The CDR3 runs to 16 residues. The J segment lost 3 bases and the V segment lost 2 bases, leaving 10 bases of the junction unmatched. CDR3 sequence: CASSFRTGRWDTEAFF. Written as DNA, the CDR3 is TGTGCCAGCAGCTTCCGGACAGGCCGCTGGGACACTGAAGCTTTCTTT.